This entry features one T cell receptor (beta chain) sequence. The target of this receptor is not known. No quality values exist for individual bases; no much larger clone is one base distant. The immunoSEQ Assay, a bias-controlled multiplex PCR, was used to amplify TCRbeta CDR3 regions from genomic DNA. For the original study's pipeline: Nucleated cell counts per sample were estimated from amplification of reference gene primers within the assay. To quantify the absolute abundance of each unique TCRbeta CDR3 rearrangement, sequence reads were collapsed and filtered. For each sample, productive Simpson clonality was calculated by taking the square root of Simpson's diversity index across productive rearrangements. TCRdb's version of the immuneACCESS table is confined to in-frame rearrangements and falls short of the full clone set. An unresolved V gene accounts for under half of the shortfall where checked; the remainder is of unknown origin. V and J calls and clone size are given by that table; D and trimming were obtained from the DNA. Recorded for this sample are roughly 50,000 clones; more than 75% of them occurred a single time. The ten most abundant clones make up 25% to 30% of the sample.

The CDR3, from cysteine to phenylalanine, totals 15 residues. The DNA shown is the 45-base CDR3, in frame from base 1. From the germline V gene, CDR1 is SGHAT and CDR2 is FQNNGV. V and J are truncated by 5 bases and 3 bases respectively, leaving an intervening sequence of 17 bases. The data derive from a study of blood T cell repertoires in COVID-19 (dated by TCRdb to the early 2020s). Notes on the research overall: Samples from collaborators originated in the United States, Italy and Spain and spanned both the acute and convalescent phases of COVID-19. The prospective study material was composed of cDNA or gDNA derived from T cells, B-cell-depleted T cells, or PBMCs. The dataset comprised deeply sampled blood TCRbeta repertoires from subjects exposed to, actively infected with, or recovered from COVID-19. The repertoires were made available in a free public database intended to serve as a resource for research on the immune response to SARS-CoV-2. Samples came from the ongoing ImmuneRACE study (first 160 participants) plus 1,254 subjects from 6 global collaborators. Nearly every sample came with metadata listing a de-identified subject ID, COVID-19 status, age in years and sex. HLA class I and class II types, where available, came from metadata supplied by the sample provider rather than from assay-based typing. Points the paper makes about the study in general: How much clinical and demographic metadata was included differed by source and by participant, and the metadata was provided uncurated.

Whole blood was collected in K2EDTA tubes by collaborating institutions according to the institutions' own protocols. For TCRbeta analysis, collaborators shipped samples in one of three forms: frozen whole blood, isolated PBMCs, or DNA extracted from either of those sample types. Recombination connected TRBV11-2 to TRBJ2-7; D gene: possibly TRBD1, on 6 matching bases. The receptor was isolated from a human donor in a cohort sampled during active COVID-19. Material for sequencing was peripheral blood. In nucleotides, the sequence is TGTGCCAGCAGCCTCAGGGATAGGGGGAACTACGAGCAGTACTTC. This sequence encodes CASSLRDRGNYEQYF.